This T cell receptor beta chain was sequenced during a study of shared clonotypes between healthy human individuals. Assay: immunoSEQ multiplex PCR; the TCRdb copy retains only in-frame clones and omits some. The table records 2 million to 2.5 million clones, 85% to 95% of them present only once. This clone was recorded only once. Per the germline V gene, CDR1 is MNHEY and CDR2 is SMNVEV (reference sequence). The CDR3 consists of 18 residues. Trimming took 2 bases from V and 2 from J, leaving 20 bases between them. The rearrangement links TRBV27 to TRBJ2-3; no clear D gene. The sequence came from a man younger than 30 in good health. Some clones in this sample may be carry-over from other donors' samples. Sequenced: naive CD4+ T cells from PBMCs. As to subset: CD45RA+ positively selected. CDR3 sequence (DNA): TGTGCCAGCAGTTTAGGTTTGGCCCCAGGCCCCTACACAGATACGCAGTATTTT. As protein: CASSLGLAPGPYTDTQYF.